This T cell receptor beta chain was identified in a study of blood T cells in healthy people across ages. Study results and limitations: Naive CD4+ cell counts and diversity both ran higher in long-lived than in aged donors.

This clonotype was detected a few times. What it binds is not known. Sample-barcoded 5' priming and a J-beta primer mix drove a second PCR of roughly 6 to 12 cycles. TCRdb ran MiXCR on the 5' RACE reads and lists one entry per CDR3 protein. Here the sample spans about 640,000 distinct CDR3 sequences, roughly 53% being singletons. The germline V and J ends were trimmed by 5 bases and 8 bases, with 18 bases remaining between them. CDR3 length: 14 amino acids. Germline V gene data show CDR1 as SEHNR and CDR2 as FQNEAQ (reference sequence). The genes are TRBV7-9 and TRBJ1-2; a weak D match, TRBD1 (6 bases). The specimen was blood. This receptor was identified in a man aged 55 to 69 in good health. The CDR3 sequence is CASSTEYRAEGYTF. The CDR3, as DNA: TGTGCCAGCAGCACGGAATACAGGGCAGAGGGCTACACCTTC. Full variable domain (remainder filled in from reference TRBV7-9 and TRBJ1-2): DTGVSQNPRHKITKRGQNVTFRCDPISEHNRLYWYRQTLGQGPEFLTYFQNEAQLEKSRLLSDRFSAERPKGSFSTLEIQRTEQGDSAMYLCASSTEYRAEGYTFGSGTRLTVV.